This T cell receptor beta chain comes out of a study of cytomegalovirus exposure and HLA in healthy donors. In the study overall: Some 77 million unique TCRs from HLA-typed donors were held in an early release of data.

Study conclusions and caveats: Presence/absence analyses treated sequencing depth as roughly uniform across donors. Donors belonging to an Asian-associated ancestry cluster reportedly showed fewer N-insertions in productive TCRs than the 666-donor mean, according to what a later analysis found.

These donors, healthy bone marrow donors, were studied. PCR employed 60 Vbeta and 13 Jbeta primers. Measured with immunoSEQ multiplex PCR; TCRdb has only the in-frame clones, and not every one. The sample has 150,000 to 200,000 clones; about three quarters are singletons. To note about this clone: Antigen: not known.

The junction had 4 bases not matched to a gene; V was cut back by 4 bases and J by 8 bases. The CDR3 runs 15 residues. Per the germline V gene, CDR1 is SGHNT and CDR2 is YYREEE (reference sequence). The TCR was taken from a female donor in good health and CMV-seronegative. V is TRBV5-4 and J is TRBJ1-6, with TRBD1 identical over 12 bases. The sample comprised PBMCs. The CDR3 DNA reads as TGTGCCAGCAGCGTGGGACAGGGGGCTGATTCACCCCTCCACTTT. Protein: CASSVGQGADSPLHF.